Listed here are 2 T cell receptor beta chains from one sample, sequenced in a study of spatial heterogeneity in lung cancer. Study-wide results and caveats: Counts that tracked tumor mutation counts were those of expanded intratumoral alpha and beta TCRs.

The time point denotes: sample taken at primary tumor resection. No antigen has been identified for these receptors. TCRdb re-analysed the 5' RACE reads in MiXCR, keeping a single row per CDR3 protein. The sample carries approximately 20,000 distinct CDR3 sequences, roughly 7.3% recorded once. The starting material was lung tumor tissue, obtained at surgery. The receptors were sampled from a female donor with early-stage non-small cell lung cancer.

This clonotype occurred a few times. The chain has TRBV10-3 and TRBJ2-2; possibly TRBD1 for D (6 bases). Germline assignment: CDR1 ENHRY and CDR2 SYGVKD. The CDR3 length is 14 residues. The V end was cut by 3 bases, the J end by 3 bases, with 8 bases between. The CDR3 nucleotides read TGTGCCATCAGTGACAGGGGTTACACCGGGGAGCTGTTTTTT. It translates to CAISDRGYTGELFF.

By frequency in the sample, this clonotype is medium-sized. The chain joins TRBV5-1 to TRBJ1-3; D gene uncertain. V dropped 0 bases and J dropped 0 bases, with 7 bases sitting between them. The germline V gene encodes CDR1 SGHRS and CDR2 YFSETQ. The length of the CDR3 is 15 residues. The CDR3 sequence: CASSLEPTSGNTIYF. The CDR3 bases are TGCGCCAGCAGCTTGGAGCCAACCTCTGGAAACACCATATATTTT.